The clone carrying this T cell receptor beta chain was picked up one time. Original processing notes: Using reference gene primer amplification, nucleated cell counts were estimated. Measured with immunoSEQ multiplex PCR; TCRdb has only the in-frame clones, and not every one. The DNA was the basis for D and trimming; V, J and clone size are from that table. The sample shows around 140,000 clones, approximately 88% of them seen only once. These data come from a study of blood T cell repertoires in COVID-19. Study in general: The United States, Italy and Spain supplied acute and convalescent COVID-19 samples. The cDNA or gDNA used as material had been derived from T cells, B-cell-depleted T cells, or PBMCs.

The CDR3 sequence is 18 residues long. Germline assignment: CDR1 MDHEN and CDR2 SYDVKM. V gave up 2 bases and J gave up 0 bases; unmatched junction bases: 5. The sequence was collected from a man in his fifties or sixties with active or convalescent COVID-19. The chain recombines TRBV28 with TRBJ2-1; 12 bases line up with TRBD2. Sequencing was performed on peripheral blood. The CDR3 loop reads CASSLTGLAGSSYNEQFF. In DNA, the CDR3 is TGTGCCAGCAGTTTAACCGGACTAGCGGGGAGCTCCTACAATGAGCAGTTCTTC.